This T cell receptor (beta chain) comes out of a study of T cell repertoires in cytomegalovirus infection. TCRdb called the reads again in MiXCR, with one record for every CDR3 protein. This sample yields under 250,000 distinct CDR3 sequences, of which 6% to 8% are seen a single time; around 6.5% belongs to the top ten. This clonotype was recorded many times. In germline, CDR1 is SNHLY, CDR2 FYNNEI. The V end lost 7 bases, the J end lost 9 bases, and 10 bases lay between the germline ends. The CDR3 covers 11 residues. This sequence was found in a human donor in good health (CMV status not recorded). Some clones in this sample may be carry-over from other donors' samples. The chain uses TRBV2 and TRBJ2-1; D might be TRBD1 or TRBD2, each matching 5 bases. The material sequenced was PBMCs. The CDR3 is CASKGDAEQFF. The CDR3 coding sequence is TGTGCCAGCAAAGGGGACGCTGAGCAGTTCTTC.